This TCR beta chain originates from a study of T cells in localized non-small cell lung cancer. Overall study results and limits: T cell clonality was highest in uninvolved adjacent lung, above tumor. Adjacent lung held a median about 57 of the top 100 tumor clones. With higher T cell density in blood came longer overall survival.

Two independent pathologists confirmed no atypia in lung taken at least 2 cm from tumor. Some clones are missing from TCRdb's copy, which holds only in-frame ones; the method was immunoSEQ multiplex PCR. The data show more than 850 clones, 20% seen once. With respect to this clone: The antigen is not known.

The source is a man aged 35-75 years with stage II lung adenocarcinoma. Source: normal lung tissue next to the tumor, taken before any cancer treatment.

The CDR3, as DNA: TGTGCCATCAGTGAGGCCAAGGGTGAGGGGGCCCGGACTGAAGCTTTCTTT. It yields the protein CAISEAKGEGARTEAFF. This chain links TRBV10-3 with TRBJ1-1, with 7 bases fitting TRBD1. This CDR3 is built from 17 residues. Trimming removed 2 bases from V and 5 bases from J; junction bases left unmatched: 14. Germline assignment: CDR1 ENHRY and CDR2 SYGVKD.